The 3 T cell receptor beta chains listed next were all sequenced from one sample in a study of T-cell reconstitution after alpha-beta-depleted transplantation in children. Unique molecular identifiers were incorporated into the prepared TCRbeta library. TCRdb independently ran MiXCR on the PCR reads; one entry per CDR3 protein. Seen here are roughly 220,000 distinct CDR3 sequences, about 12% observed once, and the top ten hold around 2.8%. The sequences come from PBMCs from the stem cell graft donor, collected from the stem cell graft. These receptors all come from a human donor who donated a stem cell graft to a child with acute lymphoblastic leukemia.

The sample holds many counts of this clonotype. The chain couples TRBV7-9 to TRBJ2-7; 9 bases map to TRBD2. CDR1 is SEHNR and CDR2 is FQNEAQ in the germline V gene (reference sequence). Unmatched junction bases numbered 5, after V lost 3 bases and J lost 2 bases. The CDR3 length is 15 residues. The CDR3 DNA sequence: TGTGCCAGCAGCTTGGAGCGGGGGGCGACCTACGAGCAGTACTTC. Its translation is CASSLERGATYEQYF.

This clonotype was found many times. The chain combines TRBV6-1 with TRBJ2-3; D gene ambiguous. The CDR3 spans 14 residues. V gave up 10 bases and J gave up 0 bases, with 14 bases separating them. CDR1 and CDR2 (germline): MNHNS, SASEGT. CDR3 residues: CATQRSTSTDTQYF. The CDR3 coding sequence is TGTGCCACCCAAAGGAGTACTAGCACAGATACGCAGTATTTT.

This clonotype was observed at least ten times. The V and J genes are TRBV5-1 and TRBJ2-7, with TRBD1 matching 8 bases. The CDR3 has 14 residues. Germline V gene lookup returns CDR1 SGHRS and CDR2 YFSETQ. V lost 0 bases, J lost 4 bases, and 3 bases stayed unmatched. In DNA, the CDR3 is TGCGCCAGCAGCTTGGACAGGGGGGAATACGAGCAGTACTTC. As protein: CASSLDRGEYEQYF.